These 10 T cell receptor beta chains were sequenced from one sample in a study of T cells of healthy individuals. TCRdb reprocessed the 5' RACE reads via MiXCR and lists one record per CDR3 protein. The sample lists some 69,000 distinct CDR3 sequences, roughly 15% occurring once. The source is a human donor in good health.

This clonotype has only a few counts. This chain links TRBV7-2 with TRBJ1-2; tentatively, D is TRBD1 (5 bases). CDR3 size: 13 residues. V was trimmed by 4 bases and J by 14 bases, leaving 20 bases between them. Per the germline V gene, CDR1 is SGHTA and CDR2 is FQGNSA. The CDR3 spells CASSSVLTVPSTF. In DNA form, the CDR3 reads TGTGCCAGCAGCTCCGTCCTGACAGTTCCGTCTACCTTC. The whole variable domain, filled in from reference TRBV7-2 and TRBJ1-2, reads GAGVSQSPSNKVTEKGKDVELRCDPISGHTALYWYRQSLGQGLEFLIYFQGNSAPDKSGLPSDRFSAERTGGSVSTLTIQRTQQEDSAVYLCASSSVLTVPSTFGSGTRLTVV.

The V call is TRBV7-9, the J call TRBJ1-1, with D uncertain. Looked up from germline, CDR1 is SEHNR and CDR2 is FQNEAQ (reference sequence). The V and J ends lost 4 bases and 1 base respectively, with 16 bases between them. The CDR3 spans 16 residues. The CDR3 DNA reads TGTGCCAGCAGCTCGCCCGTCCGCCACGCGAACACTGAAGCTTTCTTT. It is translated as CASSSPVRHANTEAFF.

This clonotype was recorded at least ten times. CDR3 nucleotides: TGTGCCAGCAGCCCCCCGCGGGGGCGGAACTCTGGAAACACCATATATTTT. It encodes CASSPPRGRNSGNTIYF. The genes are TRBV7-9 and TRBJ1-3, with D possibly matching TRBD1 (6 bases). The CDR3 runs 17 residues. Trimming removed 5 bases at V and 0 bases at J, with 17 bases between. Germline CDR1 is SEHNR and CDR2 is FQNEAQ (reference sequence).

In this sample, this clonotype turned up many times. The chain has TRBV7-9 and TRBJ1-2; D may be TRBD1 (6 bases). The CDR3 has 13 residues. CDR1 and CDR2 from the germline V gene are SEHNR and FQNEAQ (reference sequence). Trimming shortened V by 1 base and J by 5 bases, and 8 bases separated the two germline ends. The CDR3 DNA sequence: TGTGCCAGCAGCTTAGTACAGGGTTATGGCTACACCTTC. Amino acids: CASSLVQGYGYTF.

This clonotype appeared many times. V usage is TRBV30 and J usage is TRBJ1-6; D uncertain. CDR3 length: 13 residues. Germline V lookup: CDR1 GTSNPN, CDR2 SVGIG (reference sequence). Trimming took 2 bases from V and 5 from J, leaving 7 bases between them. The CDR3 reads CAWSREDNSPLHF. CDR3 coding DNA: TGTGCCTGGAGTAGAGAAGATAATTCACCCCTCCACTTT.

The chain is built from TRBV5-1 and TRBJ1-5; D perhaps matches TRBD1 (5 bases). The CDR3 sequence is 16 residues long. Germline V gene sequence: CDR1 SGHRS, CDR2 YFSETQ. V shed 1 base and J shed 1 base, with 12 bases lying between them. The CDR3 loop is CASSLLPQGSNQPQHF. CDR3 nucleotides: TGCGCCAGCAGCTTGCTACCTCAGGGAAGCAATCAGCCCCAGCATTTT. Supplemented by reference TRBV5-1 and TRBJ1-5, the full variable domain reads KAGVTQTPRYLIKTRGQQVTLSCSPISGHRSVSWYQQTPGQGLQFLFEYFSETQRNKGNFPGRFSGRQFSNSRSEMNVSTLELGDSALYLCASSLLPQGSNQPQHFGDGTRLSIL.

In regard to this clonotype: A much larger clone differs by one base, so this may be a read error. CDR3 loop: CASSETGMDRDEQFF. CDR3 DNA: TGTGCCAGCAGCGAGACAGGGATGGATAGGGATGAGCAGTTCTTC. The rearrangement joins TRBV7-9 to TRBJ2-1, with 7 bases lining up with TRBD1. This CDR3 region has 15 residues. CDR1 and CDR2 from the germline V gene are SEHNR and FQNEAQ (reference sequence). J gave up 8 bases and V 5 bases, and 12 bases lay outside the gene matches.

This clonotype was detected only once. The chain is built from TRBV20-1 and TRBJ2-7, with 13 bases that match TRBD2. V shed 3 bases, J shed 3 bases, and the junction held 5 bases outside the gene matches. Per germline, CDR1 DFQATT and CDR2 SNEGSKA (reference sequence). CDR3 length: 15 amino acids. CDR3: CSARMGLAGNYEQYF. CDR3 sequence (DNA): TGCAGTGCTAGGATGGGACTAGCGGGGAACTACGAGCAGTACTTC.

The chain is built from TRBV5-1 and TRBJ2-1, with 11 nucleotides matching TRBD2. The CDR3 contains 16 residues. V trimming: 4 bases; J trimming: 1 base; junction bases outside the gene matches: 4. Germline V gene lookup returns CDR1 SGHRS and CDR2 YFSETQ. Written as DNA, the CDR3 is TGCGCCAGCAGCCAGACTAGCGGGGCATCCTACAATGAGCAGTTCTTC. It specifies CASSQTSGASYNEQFF.

This clonotype was counted ten times or more. J is TRBJ2-7 and V is TRBV29-1; 7 nucleotides line up with TRBD2. Looked up from germline, CDR1 is SQVTM and CDR2 is ANQGSEA. J lost 5 bases, V lost 7 bases, and 8 bases had no gene match. The CDR3 is 12 amino acids. The CDR3 nucleotides read TGCAGCGGTGGTGGGGGGGAGCACGAGCAGTACTTC. Translation gives CSGGGGEHEQYF.